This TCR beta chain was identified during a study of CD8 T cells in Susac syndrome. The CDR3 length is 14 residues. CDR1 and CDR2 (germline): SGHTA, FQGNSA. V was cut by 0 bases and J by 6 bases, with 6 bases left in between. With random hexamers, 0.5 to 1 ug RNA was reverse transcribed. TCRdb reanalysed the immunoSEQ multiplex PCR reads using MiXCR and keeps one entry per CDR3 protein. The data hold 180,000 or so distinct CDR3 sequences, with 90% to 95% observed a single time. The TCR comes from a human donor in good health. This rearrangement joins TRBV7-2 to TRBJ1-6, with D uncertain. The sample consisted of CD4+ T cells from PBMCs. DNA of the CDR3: TGTGCCAGCAGCTTAGCACCGGTTAATTCACCCCTCCACTTT. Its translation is CASSLAPVNSPLHF.